This T cell receptor beta chain was obtained from a study of OX40 agonist ivuxolimab in advanced cancers. For the wider study: Ivuxolimab, which targeted the costimulatory receptor OX40 (CD134), was an agonistic, fully human IgG2 monoclonal antibody. Intravenous ivuxolimab was administered to patients every 2 weeks at six dose levels: 0.01, 0.1, 0.3, 1.5, 3 and 10 mg/kg. Of the 50 to 55 dose-escalation patients, hepatocellular carcinoma was present in about 20, melanoma in around 15, renal cell carcinoma in 9 and head and neck cancer in 9. In the dose-escalation cohort, 82.7% of patients were male, and the mean age was approximately 60 years, with a range of roughly 20 to 79. Prior anti-PD-1, anti-PD-L1 or anti-CTLA-4 therapy was permitted, and approximately 40% of dose-escalation patients had received checkpoint inhibitors. Partial responses occurred in three dose-escalation patients, of whom one had hepatocellular carcinoma and two had cutaneous melanoma. Peripheral TCRbeta sequencing aimed to test whether ivuxolimab altered TCR sequence diversity and caused clonal T-cell expansion. The paper describes the monotherapy dose-escalation part (N ≈ 49 patients) of the phase I trial of ivuxolimab. The full study reports these points: At doses of 0.1 to 3.0 mg/kg, clonal expansion of both CD4+ and CD8+ blood T cells was observed from baseline to week 6. Low levels of normalized T-cell clonal expansion were also seen in some patients who did not respond. The antigen specificity of the clonally expanded peripheral T cells was not determined. After ivuxolimab, more expanded clones were found on average in CD8+ T cells than in CD4+ T cells. In the 0.1-3.0 mg/kg groups, partial responders were among the patients with the lowest normalized peripheral clonal expansion, particularly in CD8+ T cells.

As concerns this clone: The antigen it binds to is not known. Base quality data are lacking; no much larger clone is found one base away.

To sequence the TCRbeta CDR3 region, genomic DNA was isolated from the sorted cells. The immunoSEQ Assay was used for sequencing of TCRbeta CDR3 regions. TCRdb mirrors the immuneACCESS table, restricted to in-frame sequences. Some clones are absent from its copies; in checked studies, under half trace to an unresolved V gene, and the reason for the others is unknown. In this sample the table shows around 85,000 clones, about 90% of which occur a single time. Jointly, the top ten make up under 2% of the sample. The trial excluded patients who had a history of autoimmune disease or who were on systemic immunosuppression. In every dose cohort, peripheral blood was drawn for TCR sequencing at baseline, cycle 4 day 1, and cycle 7 day 1. Samples came from an open-label, multicenter, first-in-human phase I dose-escalation trial of ivuxolimab. Adults with locally advanced or metastatic melanoma, renal cell, hepatocellular, or head and neck squamous cell carcinoma were enrolled in the trial. Before TCR sequencing, CD4+ T cells and CD8+ T cells from peripheral blood were sorted into separate populations.

The CDR3 starts with the cysteine, ends with the phenylalanine, and has 14 residues. The DNA shown is the 42-base CDR3, in frame from base 1. In the germline V gene, CDR1 corresponds to MNHEY and CDR2 to SVGAGI. V is cut by 6 bases and J by 7 bases, and the space between the germline ends is 15 bases. This sample comprised CD4+ or CD8+ T cells sorted from blood, obtained in a trial of the OX40 agonist ivuxolimab. This TCR derives from an adult with an advanced solid tumor such as melanoma, head and neck, liver or kidney cancer. The sequence joins TRBV6-5 to TRBJ1-4; possibly the D gene is TRBD1, per 6 matching bases. At the DNA level, the sequence is TGTGCCAGCAGCCTTCAGGGGTTCAGTGAAAAACTGTTTTTT. The translation is CASSLQGFSEKLFF.